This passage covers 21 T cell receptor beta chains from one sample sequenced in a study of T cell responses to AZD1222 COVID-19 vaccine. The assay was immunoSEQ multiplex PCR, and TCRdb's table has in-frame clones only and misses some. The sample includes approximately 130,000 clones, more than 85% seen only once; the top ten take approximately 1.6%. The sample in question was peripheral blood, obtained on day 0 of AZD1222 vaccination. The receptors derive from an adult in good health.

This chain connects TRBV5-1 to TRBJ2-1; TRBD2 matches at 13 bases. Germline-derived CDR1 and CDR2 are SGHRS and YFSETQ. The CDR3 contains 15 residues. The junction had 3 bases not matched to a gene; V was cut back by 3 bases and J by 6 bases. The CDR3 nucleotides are TGCGCCAGCAGCTGGACTAGCGGGAGCGGCAATGAGCAGTTCTTC. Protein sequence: CASSWTSGSGNEQFF.

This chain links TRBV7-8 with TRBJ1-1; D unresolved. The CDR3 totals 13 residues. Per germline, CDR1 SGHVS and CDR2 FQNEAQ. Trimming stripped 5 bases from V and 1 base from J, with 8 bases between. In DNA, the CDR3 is TGTGCCAGCAGCCCTCGGTGGAACACTGAAGCTTTCTTT. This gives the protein CASSPRWNTEAFF.

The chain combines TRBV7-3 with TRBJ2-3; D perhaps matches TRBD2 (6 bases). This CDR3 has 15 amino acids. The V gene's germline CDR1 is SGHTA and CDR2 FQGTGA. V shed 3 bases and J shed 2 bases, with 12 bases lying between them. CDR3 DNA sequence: TGTGCCAGCAGCTTGGCTAGCGCACCCACAGATACGCAGTATTTT. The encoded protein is CASSLASAPTDTQYF. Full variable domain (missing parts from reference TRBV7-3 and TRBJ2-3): GAGVSQTPSNKVTEKGKYVELRCDPISGHTALYWYRQSLGQGPEFLIYFQGTGAADDSGLPNDRFFAVRPEGSVSTLKIQRTERGDSAVYLCASSLASAPTDTQYFGPGTRLTVL.

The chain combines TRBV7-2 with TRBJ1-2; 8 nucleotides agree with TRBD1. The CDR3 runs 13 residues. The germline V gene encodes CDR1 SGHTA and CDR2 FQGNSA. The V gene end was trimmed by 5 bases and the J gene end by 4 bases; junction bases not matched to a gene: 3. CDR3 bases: TGTGCCAGCAGCGGACAGGGCCTCTATGGCTACACCTTC. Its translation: CASSGQGLYGYTF.

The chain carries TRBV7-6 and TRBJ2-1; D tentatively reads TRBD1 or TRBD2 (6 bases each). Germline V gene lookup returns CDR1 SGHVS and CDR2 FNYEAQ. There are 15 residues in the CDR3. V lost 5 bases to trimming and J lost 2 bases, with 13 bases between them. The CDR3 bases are TGTGCCAGCAGCCCCGGGGGCCTTACCTACAATGAGCAGTTCTTC. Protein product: CASSPGGLTYNEQFF.

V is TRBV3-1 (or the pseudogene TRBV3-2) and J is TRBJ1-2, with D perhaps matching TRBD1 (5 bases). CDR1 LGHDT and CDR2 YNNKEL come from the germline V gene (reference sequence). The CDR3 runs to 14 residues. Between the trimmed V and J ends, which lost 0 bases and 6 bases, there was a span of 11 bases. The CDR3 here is CASSQDGAKDGYTF. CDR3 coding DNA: TGTGCCAGCAGCCAAGATGGGGCGAAGGATGGCTACACCTTC.

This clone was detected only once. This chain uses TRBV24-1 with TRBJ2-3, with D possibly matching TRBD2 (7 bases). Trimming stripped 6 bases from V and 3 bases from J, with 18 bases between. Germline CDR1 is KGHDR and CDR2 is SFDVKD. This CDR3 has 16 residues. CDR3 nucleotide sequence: TGTGCCACCAGTCCCGGAGGTAGGGGGGGTACAGATACGCAGTATTTT. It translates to CATSPGGRGGTDTQYF.

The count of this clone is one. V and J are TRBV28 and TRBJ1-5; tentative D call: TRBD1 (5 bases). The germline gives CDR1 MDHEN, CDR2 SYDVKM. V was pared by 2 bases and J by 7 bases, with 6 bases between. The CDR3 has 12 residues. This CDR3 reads CASSLGGQPQHF. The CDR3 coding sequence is TGTGCCAGCAGTTTAGGGGGGCAGCCCCAGCATTTT.

CDR3 in amino acids: CASSFGPGEHNEQFF. In DNA form, the CDR3 reads TGTGCCAGCAGTTTTGGGCCCGGAGAGCACAATGAGCAGTTCTTC. This chain links TRBV11-3 with TRBJ2-1; no firm D call. The V gene's germline CDR1 is SGHNT and CDR2 YENEEA. V dropped 6 bases and J dropped 5 bases, with 17 bases sitting between them. The CDR3 loop spans 15 amino acids.

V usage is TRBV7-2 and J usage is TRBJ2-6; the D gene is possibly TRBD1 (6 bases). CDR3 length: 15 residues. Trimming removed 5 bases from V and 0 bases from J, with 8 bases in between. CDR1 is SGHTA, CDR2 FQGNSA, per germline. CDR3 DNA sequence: TGTGCCAGCAGCCAGGACAGCTCTGGGGCCAACGTCCTGACTTTC. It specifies CASSQDSSGANVLTF.

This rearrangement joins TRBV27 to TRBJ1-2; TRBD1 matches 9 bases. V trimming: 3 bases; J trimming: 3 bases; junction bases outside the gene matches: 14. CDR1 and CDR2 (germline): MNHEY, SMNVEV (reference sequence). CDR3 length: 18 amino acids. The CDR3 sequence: CASSFTGGNLKTDYGYTF. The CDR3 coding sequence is TGTGCCAGCAGTTTTACAGGGGGCAATCTGAAAACGGACTATGGCTACACCTTC.

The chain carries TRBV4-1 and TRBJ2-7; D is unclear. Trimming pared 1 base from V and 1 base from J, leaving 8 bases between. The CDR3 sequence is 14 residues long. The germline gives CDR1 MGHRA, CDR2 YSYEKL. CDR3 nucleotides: TGCGCCAGCAGCCAAGTAGTCAATTCCTACGAGCAGTACTTC. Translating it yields CASSQVVNSYEQYF.

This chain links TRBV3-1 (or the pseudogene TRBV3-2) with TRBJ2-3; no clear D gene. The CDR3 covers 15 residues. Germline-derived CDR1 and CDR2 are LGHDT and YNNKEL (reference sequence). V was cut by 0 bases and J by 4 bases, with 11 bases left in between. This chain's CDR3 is CASSQESTPPDTQYF. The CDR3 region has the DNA TGTGCCAGCAGCCAAGAATCCACCCCCCCAGATACGCAGTATTTT.

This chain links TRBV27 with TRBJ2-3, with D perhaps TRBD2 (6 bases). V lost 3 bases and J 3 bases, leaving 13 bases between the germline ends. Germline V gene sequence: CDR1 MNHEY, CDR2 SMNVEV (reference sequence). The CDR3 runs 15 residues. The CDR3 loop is CASSFTGAGTDTQYF. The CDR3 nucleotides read TGTGCCAGCAGTTTCACGGGAGCTGGGACAGATACGCAGTATTTT.

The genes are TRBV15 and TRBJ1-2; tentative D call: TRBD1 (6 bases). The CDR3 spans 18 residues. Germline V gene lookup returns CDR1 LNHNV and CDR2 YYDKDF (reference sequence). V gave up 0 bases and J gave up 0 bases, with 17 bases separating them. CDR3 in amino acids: CATSRDRGPTFSNYGYTF. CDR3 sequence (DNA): TGTGCCACCAGCAGAGACAGGGGCCCAACTTTTTCTAACTATGGCTACACCTTC.

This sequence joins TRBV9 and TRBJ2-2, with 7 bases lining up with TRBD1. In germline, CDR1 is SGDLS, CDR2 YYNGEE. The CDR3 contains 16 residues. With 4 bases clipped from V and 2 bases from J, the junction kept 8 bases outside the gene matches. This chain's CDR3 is CASSTPTGINTGELFF. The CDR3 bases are TGTGCCAGCAGCACTCCGACAGGGATTAACACCGGGGAGCTGTTTTTT.

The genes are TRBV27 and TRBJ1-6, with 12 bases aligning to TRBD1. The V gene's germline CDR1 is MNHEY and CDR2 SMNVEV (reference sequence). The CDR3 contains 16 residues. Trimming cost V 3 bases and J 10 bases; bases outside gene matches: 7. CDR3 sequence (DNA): TGTGCCAGCAGTTTTTCCCAAGGGACAGGGGGCTCACCCCTCCACTTT. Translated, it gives CASSFSQGTGGSPLHF.

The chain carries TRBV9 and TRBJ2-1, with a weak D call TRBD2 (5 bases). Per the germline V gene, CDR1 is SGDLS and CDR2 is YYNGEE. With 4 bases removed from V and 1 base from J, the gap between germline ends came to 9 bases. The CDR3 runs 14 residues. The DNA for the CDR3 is TGTGCCAGCAGCCCGGGGATGTCCTACAATGAGCAGTTCTTC. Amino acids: CASSPGMSYNEQFF.

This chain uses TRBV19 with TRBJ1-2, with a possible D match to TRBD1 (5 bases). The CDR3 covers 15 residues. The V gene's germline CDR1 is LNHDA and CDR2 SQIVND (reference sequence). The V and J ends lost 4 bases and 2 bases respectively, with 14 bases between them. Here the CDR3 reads CASSTQTAPNYGYTF. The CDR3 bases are TGTGCCAGTAGTACCCAGACAGCGCCAAACTATGGCTACACCTTC.

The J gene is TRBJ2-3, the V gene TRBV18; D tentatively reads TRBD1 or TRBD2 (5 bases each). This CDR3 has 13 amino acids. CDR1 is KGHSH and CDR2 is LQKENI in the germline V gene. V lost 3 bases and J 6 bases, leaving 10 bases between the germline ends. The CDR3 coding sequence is TGTGCCAGCTCACCCTCGGGGACGGATACGCAGTATTTT. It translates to CASSPSGTDTQYF.

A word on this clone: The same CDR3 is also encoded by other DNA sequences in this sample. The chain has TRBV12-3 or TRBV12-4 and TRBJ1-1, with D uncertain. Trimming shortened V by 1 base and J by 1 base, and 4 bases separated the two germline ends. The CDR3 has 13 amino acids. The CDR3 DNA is TGTGCCAGCAGTTTAGGAGGGAACACTGAAGCTTTCTTT. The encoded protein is CASSLGGNTEAFF.